This T cell receptor beta chain was captured by sequencing in a study of siplizumab effects on memory and regulatory T cells. Remarks on this clone: Its antigen is unidentified.

Findings and caveats of the study: Alloreactive sequences tracing back to unstimulated CD4+ memory cells fell significantly with siplizumab. Major contributors to the alloresponse seemed to be naive T cells, which also appeared more diverse than memory cells. Mapping to unstimulated subsets was achieved for only a minor fraction of alloreactive clones.

The V segment lost 3 bases and the J segment 2 bases; nucleotides outside the gene matches: 15. CDR3 length: 18 amino acids. Looked up from germline, CDR1 is SEHNR and CDR2 is FQNEAQ (reference sequence). Per individual sample, approximately 100,000 TCR templates were assayed. Measured with immunoSEQ multiplex PCR; TCRdb has only the in-frame clones, and not every one. The data contain 50,000 to 70,000 clones, around 96% of them singletons. The receptor comes from a human donor in good health. The chain joins TRBV7-9 to TRBJ2-7; 8 positions match TRBD1. Sequencing was performed on naive CD8+ T cells sorted from blood. For the CDR3, the DNA is TGTGCCAGCAGCTTTCCCCGCGCAGGAGGACAGGGAACCTACGAGCAGTACTTC. It encodes CASSFPRAGGQGTYEQYF. The whole variable domain, filled in from reference TRBV7-9 and TRBJ2-7, reads DTGVSQNPRHKITKRGQNVTFRCDPISEHNRLYWYRQTLGQGPEFLTYFQNEAQLEKSRLLSDRFSAERPKGSFSTLEIQRTEQGDSAMYLCASSFPRAGGQGTYEQYFGPGTRLTVT.